This paragraph reports one TCR beta chain. In the source study's methods: It was from reference gene primer amplification that nucleated cell counts were estimated. The table came from immunoSEQ multiplex PCR; TCRdb's copy has only in-frame clones and leaves some out. That table gives V, J and clone size, and the DNA gave D and trimming. The data contain about 240,000 clones, approximately 80% of them singletons. These data originate in a study of blood T cell repertoires in COVID-19. At the level of the study: Spain, Italy and the United States supplied samples that represented acute and convalescent COVID-19.

CDR3 length: 15 amino acids. Trimming pared 4 bases from V and 9 bases from J, leaving 19 bases between. Germline loops: CDR1 SEHNR, CDR2 FQNEAQ (reference sequence). The sample comprised peripheral blood. This TCR was sampled from an older woman with active or convalescent COVID-19. J is TRBJ2-1 and V is TRBV7-9; D is possibly TRBD2 (5 bases). The CDR3, as DNA: TGTGCCAGCAGCTGGGAGATTGTCCGGCAAGTTGAGCAGTTCTTC. Residues: CASSWEIVRQVEQFF.